Listed here are 21 T cell receptor beta chains from one sample, sequenced in a study of blood T cell repertoires in COVID-19. Using immunoSEQ multiplex PCR, the repertoire was profiled, and TCRdb retains in-frame clones only, with some absent. The top ten clones hold 7.5% of a sample with some 250,000 clones, roughly 80% of them seen once. The sample taken for sequencing was peripheral blood. Receptor source: an elderly woman with COVID-19, enrolled during active disease.

The rearrangement uses TRBV5-1 and TRBJ1-1; D call uncertain. V dropped 4 bases and J dropped 1 base, with 8 bases sitting between them. This CDR3 region has 13 residues. Germline V lookup: CDR1 SGHRS, CDR2 YFSETQ. The DNA for the CDR3 is TGCGCCAGCAGCCCTCAAGCGAACACTGAAGCTTTCTTT. It codes for CASSPQANTEAFF.

The J gene is TRBJ2-7, the V gene TRBV27; 9 nucleotides line up with TRBD2. Germline trimming cut 3 bases from V and 4 bases from J; bases unmatched to any gene: 10. Looked up from germline, CDR1 is MNHEY and CDR2 is SMNVEV (reference sequence). There are 16 residues in the CDR3. The DNA of the CDR3 is TGTGCCAGCAGTTTCGGTGGGGCGGGAGGGAGGTACGAGCAGTACTTC. Its protein product is CASSFGGAGGRYEQYF.

The chain is built from TRBV6-2 or TRBV6-3 and TRBJ2-3; TRBD2 matches at 9 bases. Looked up from germline, CDR1 is MNHEY and CDR2 is SVGEGT. CDR3 length: 15 amino acids. With 6 bases clipped from V and 3 bases from J, the junction kept 7 bases outside the gene matches. CDR3 loop: CASSRIAGATDTQYF. The CDR3, as DNA: TGTGCCAGCAGCAGAATAGCGGGGGCTACAGATACGCAGTATTTT.

This rearrangement joins TRBV29-1 to TRBJ2-1; 12 bases are shared with TRBD2. The CDR3 runs to 16 residues. Trimming took 4 bases from V and 6 from J; bases not matched to a gene: 10. Germline-derived CDR1 and CDR2 are SQVTM and ANQGSEA. The CDR3: CSVGTSGGSKGNEQFF. As DNA, the CDR3 is TGCAGCGTTGGAACTAGCGGGGGGTCGAAGGGCAATGAGCAGTTCTTC.

The chain's CDR3 is CSASGGGGNQPQHF. The CDR3 coding sequence is TGCAGTGCTAGTGGGGGGGGTGGCAATCAGCCCCAGCATTTT. The rearrangement joins TRBV20-1 to TRBJ1-5, with D perhaps TRBD1 (5 bases). This CDR3 spans 14 amino acids. The V gene's germline CDR1 is DFQATT and CDR2 SNEGSKA (reference sequence). The ends were cut back, 3 bases at V and 2 bases at J, with 11 bases in the middle.

CDR3 residues: CASSQGGLEAFF. The CDR3 DNA sequence: TGTGCCAGCAGCCAAGGAGGGCTTGAAGCTTTCTTT. V usage is TRBV3-1 (or the pseudogene TRBV3-2) and J usage is TRBJ1-1; D ambiguous. Germline CDR1 reads LGHDT; CDR2 reads YNNKEL (reference sequence). The CDR3 consists of 12 residues. Trimming shortened V by 1 base and J by 7 bases, and 7 bases separated the two germline ends.

The V call is TRBV14, the J call TRBJ1-2; D may be TRBD1 (5 bases). The ends were cut back, 1 base at V and 8 bases at J, with 11 bases in the middle. Germline CDR1 reads SGHDN; CDR2 reads FVKESK. The CDR3 totals 13 residues. The CDR3 sequence: CASSQVNRQGYTF. The DNA for the CDR3 is TGTGCCAGCAGCCAAGTAAACAGACAGGGCTACACCTTC.

This clone has just one count. This sequence joins TRBV6-5 and TRBJ2-7, with no clear D. Per germline, CDR1 MNHEY and CDR2 SVGAGI. V shed 6 bases and J shed 6 bases, with 15 bases lying between them. CDR3 length equals 13 residues. CDR3 residues: CASSRTTFSEQYF. Here the CDR3 DNA reads TGTGCCAGCAGCCGCACTACTTTCTCCGAGCAGTACTTC.

The chain employs TRBV10-3 and TRBJ2-7, with TRBD2 identical over 7 bases. This CDR3 is built from 15 residues. Unmatched junction bases numbered 5, after V lost 3 bases and J lost 0 bases. The germline CDR1 and CDR2 sequences are ENHRY and SYGVKD. The CDR3 DNA is TGTGCCATCAGTGACCCCGGGACTAACTCCTACGAGCAGTACTTC. It yields the protein CAISDPGTNSYEQYF.

This chain links TRBV2 with TRBJ1-5, with 10 positions matching TRBD1. The CDR3 contains 13 residues. With V trimmed by 7 bases and J by 7 bases, 4 bases remained unmatched. CDR1 is SNHLY, CDR2 FYNNEI, per germline. The CDR3 DNA reads TGTGCCAGCACCGGACAGGGGGAACAGCCCCAGCATTTT. Translated, it gives CASTGQGEQPQHF. Filled out from reference TRBV2 and TRBJ1-5, the complete variable domain reads EPEVTQTPSHQVTQMGQEVILRCVPISNHLYFYWYRQILGQKVEFLVSFYNNEISEKSEIFDDQFSVERPDGSNFTLKIRSTKLEDSAMYFCASTGQGEQPQHFGDGTRLSIL.

The chain is built from TRBV10-3 and TRBJ2-3; D remains unclear. Germline values: CDR1 ENHRY, CDR2 SYGVKD. The ends were cut back, 2 bases at V and 2 bases at J, with 8 bases in the middle. The CDR3 loop spans 14 amino acids. The DNA for the CDR3 is TGTGCCATCAGTGAGGGTCAGTCCACAGATACGCAGTATTTT. It is translated as CAISEGQSTDTQYF.

This chain joins TRBV30 and TRBJ1-4, with D possibly matching TRBD1 (5 bases). Trimming cost V 1 base and J 3 bases, with 6 bases left between them. The CDR3 has 13 amino acids. Per germline, CDR1 GTSNPN and CDR2 SVGIG (reference sequence). The CDR3 reads CAWSAGSNEKLFF. Here the CDR3 DNA reads TGTGCCTGGAGTGCAGGGTCTAATGAAAAACTGTTTTTT.

The chain joins TRBV4-1 to TRBJ1-2, with 8 bases fitting TRBD1. CDR1 and CDR2 (germline): MGHRA, YSYEKL. Trimming cost V 0 bases and J 5 bases; bases outside gene matches: 5. The CDR3 extends over 15 amino acids. CDR3 sequence (DNA): TGCGCCAGCAGCCAAGACACCGGGACAGGATATGGCTACACCTTC. Translated, it gives CASSQDTGTGYGYTF.

The rearrangement joins TRBV6-5 to TRBJ2-7; possibly TRBD1 for D (6 bases). V was cut by 3 bases and J by 5 bases, with 8 bases left in between. CDR3 length: 12 residues. CDR1 is MNHEY and CDR2 is SVGAGI in the germline V gene. CDR3 in amino acids: CASSYQGHEQYF. The CDR3 nucleotides are TGTGCCAGCAGTTATCAGGGGCACGAGCAGTACTTC.

The rearrangement links TRBV7-6 to TRBJ2-2, with 14 bases aligning to TRBD2. The CDR3 extends over 19 amino acids. The V gene end was trimmed by 5 bases and the J gene end by 4 bases; junction bases not matched to a gene: 12. The germline gives CDR1 SGHVS, CDR2 FNYEAQ. The CDR3 nucleotides are TGTGCCAGCAGCACACGACTAGCGGGAGGGGATCAATCCACCGGGGAGCTGTTTTTT. This translates into CASSTRLAGGDQSTGELFF.

This chain connects TRBV4-3 to TRBJ2-2, with 10 bases identical to TRBD2. The CDR3 has 15 residues. The junction had 6 bases not matched to a gene; V was cut back by 5 bases and J by 6 bases. Germline V gene data show CDR1 as LGHNA and CDR2 as YSLEER. CDR3 DNA sequence: TGCGCCAGCAGCTCACTAGCGGGACTCTCCGGGGAGCTGTTTTTT. It yields the protein CASSSLAGLSGELFF.

V and J are TRBV29-1 and TRBJ2-4; 9 bases are a match to TRBD2. Germline V gene sequence: CDR1 SQVTM, CDR2 ANQGSEA. CDR3 length equals 16 residues. J gave up 9 bases and V 3 bases, and 15 bases lay outside the gene matches. The CDR3: CSVEGPAGGQVGIQYF. In DNA form, the CDR3 reads TGCAGCGTTGAGGGCCCAGCGGGAGGACAGGTCGGCATTCAGTACTTC.

This clone appeared a single time. The chain carries TRBV5-1 and TRBJ2-1; TRBD2 aligns across 8 bases. CDR3 length equals 16 residues. Trimming took 1 base from V and 7 from J; bases not matched to a gene: 10. The germline V gene encodes CDR1 SGHRS and CDR2 YFSETQ. In nucleotides, the CDR3 is TGCGCCAGCAGCTTGACGGGAGGGCAGGGAGGGAATGAGCAGTTCTTC. This codes for CASSLTGGQGGNEQFF.

Comment on this clone: Other DNA sequences in the same sample also yield this CDR3. The V gene is TRBV5-4, the J gene TRBJ2-3; 12 bases line up with TRBD2. V trimming: 4 bases; J trimming: 3 bases; junction bases outside the gene matches: 3. CDR3 length: 15 amino acids. Germline-derived CDR1 and CDR2 are SGHNT and YYREEE (reference sequence). CDR3 bases: TGTGCCAGCAGCCTCGGACTAGCGGGAACAGATACGCAGTATTTT. Its protein is CASSLGLAGTDTQYF.

There are many counts of this clone. The V and J genes are TRBV7-9 and TRBJ1-3; 8 positions match TRBD1. Germline assignment: CDR1 SEHNR and CDR2 FQNEAQ (reference sequence). The CDR3 has 16 residues. V dropped 3 bases and J dropped 5; count of bases not matched to a gene: 9. This chain's CDR3 is CASSFTGGLGRNTIYF. The CDR3 nucleotides are TGTGCCAGCAGCTTTACAGGGGGGCTTGGGCGAAACACCATATATTTT.

The V call is TRBV7-9, the J call TRBJ1-5, with TRBD1 as a possible D gene (5 bases). Germline CDR1 reads SEHNR; CDR2 reads FQNEAQ (reference sequence). V shed 5 bases and J shed 6 bases, with 17 bases lying between them. The CDR3 is 15 residues long. This chain's CDR3 is CASSPDSNWGQPQHF. The CDR3 nucleotides read TGTGCCAGCAGCCCCGACAGCAACTGGGGTCAGCCCCAGCATTTT.